This TCR beta chain was captured in a study of blood T cell repertoires in COVID-19 (dated by TCRdb to between 2020 and 2021). Broadly, across the study: Samples covering the acute and convalescent phases of COVID-19 were provided by collaborators in the United States, Italy and Spain. Where available, HLA class I and class II types were taken from metadata supplied by the sample provider and were not determined by assay-based typing. The material from the prospective study consisted of cDNA or gDNA derived from T cells, B-cell-depleted T cells, or PBMCs. Nearly every sample came with metadata listing a de-identified subject ID, COVID-19 status, age in years and sex. The samples were drawn from two sources: the first 160 participants of the ongoing ImmuneRACE study, and over 950 subjects contributed by 6 global collaborators. Deeply sampled blood TCRbeta repertoires from subjects exposed to, actively infected with, or recovered from COVID-19 were included in the dataset. The repertoires were released in a freely available public database intended as a resource for research on the immune response to SARS-CoV-2. Results and caveats for the whole study, not just this receptor: The amount of clinical and demographic metadata varied by source and participant and was provided uncurated.

V is reduced by 5 bases and J by 8 bases, leaving a spacing of 19 bases between them. CDR1 and CDR2 are drawn from the germline V gene: SGHRS, YFSETQ. The CDR3, from cysteine to phenylalanine, totals 14 residues. Of all the DNA, just the CDR3 is kept, 42 bases in frame from base 1. Whole blood was collected in K2EDTA tubes by collaborating institutions according to the institutions' own protocols. For TCRbeta analysis, collaborators shipped samples in one of three forms: frozen whole blood, isolated PBMCs, or DNA extracted from either of those sample types. The immunoSEQ Assay, a bias-controlled multiplex PCR, was used to amplify TCRbeta CDR3 regions from genomic DNA. Processing in the source paper ran as follows. The number of nucleated cells in each sample was estimated from the amplification of reference gene primers within the assay. Sequence reads were collapsed and filtered to measure the absolute abundance of every unique TCRbeta CDR3 rearrangement. Productive Simpson clonality was computed per sample as the square root of Simpson's diversity index over productive rearrangements. TCRdb took this table from immuneACCESS and kept in-frame rearrangements with V and J called. Such tables lack part of the clones; where checked against another copy, unresolved V genes explain under half of the gap, and the rest is unexplained. Clonal size and the V and J genes are those of that table, whereas D and trimming came from the DNA. The sample contains 20,000 to 30,000 clones, roughly nine tenths of them found a single time. Clones ranked in the top ten supply about 7.5% of the sample.

About this clone itself: The clone's antigen remains unknown. No base quality values were provided; no much bigger clone lies one nucleotide off.

This TCR came from a human donor in a cohort sampled during active COVID-19. The specimen was peripheral blood. The chain is encoded by TRBV5-1 joined to TRBJ1-1; 6 matching bases give a weak D call of TRBD1. CDR3 reads: CASRGRQAVSEAFF. DNA sequence: TGCGCCAGCAGGGGGAGACAGGCGGTTTCGGAAGCTTTCTTT.